This entry is about one T cell receptor beta chain. Its antigen is still unknown. It has no much larger one-base neighbor in the sample; base qualities were not kept. This sample was included in a study of vaccination effects on CD4 cells after COVID-19 (dated by TCRdb to between 2021 and 2023). Study-level background: Each participant got two doses of an mRNA SARS-CoV-2 vaccine, either BNT162b2 or mRNA-1273. Pre-vaccine samples were collected from a couple of convalescent patients 16 days and one week before the first dose, corresponding to 142 and 148 days after COVID-19 diagnosis. SARS-CoV-2 spike-specific CD4+ TCR repertoires were compared before and after mRNA vaccination in COVID-19 convalescent patients and in infection-naive vaccine recipients. Altogether, about 10 COVID-19 convalescent patients and a handful of SARS-CoV-2-naive healthy vaccine recipients made up the full study. Cultures from other donors in the study were sequenced using the Oncomine TCR Beta short-read assay on an Illumina iSeq 100.

Inclusive of the bounding cysteine and phenylalanine, the CDR3 is 13 residues long. The only DNA kept is the CDR3, 39 bases in frame from the first base. Looking up the germline V gene (reference sequence) yields CDR1 LNHNV and CDR2 YYDKDF. The junction shows trimming of 5 bases on V and 4 bases on J, plus 9 bases between the germline ends. Broad study findings and their caveats: In convalescent patients, the post-vaccine spike-reactive repertoire consisted mainly of new vaccine-induced clones, largely distinct from infection-induced clones. Marked clonal contraction was observed in both infection-induced and vaccine-induced clones at late post-vaccination timepoints, consistent with waning T cell responses. The study was limited by a small number of convalescent patients and lacked early post-infection timepoints.

Libraries were prepared through the immunoSEQ multiplex PCR assay. DNA from the CD4+ T cells that had been cultured and isolated underwent TCR beta CDR3 sequencing. On the study's bioinformatics: The analysis removed non-productive TCR sequences, trimmed reads to the CDR3 region, and retained only CDR3s that were 7 or more amino acids long. The MANAFEST web app was used to pick out antigen-specific clonotypes by comparing their expansion in peptide wells with that in reference cultures. For clones to be considered positive, expansion at FDR<0.05 versus reference and all other wells, an odds ratio above 5, and a frequency above 0.1% in two replicate wells were required. Cross-reactive clonotypes were defined as significantly expanded in SARS-CoV-2 spike wells and in at least one common cold coronavirus spike condition. Levenshtein distance calculated with the stringdist R package was used to assess CDR3 similarity, and unrooted trees were constructed with ape in R 3.6.1. The source is immuneACCESS, and TCRdb retained only in-frame sequences with V and J called. Part of the clones is not carried over; for the studies checked, unresolved V genes explain less than half of this, and the remainder is unexplained. V, J and clone size are those of that table, while D and trimming were read from the DNA. The sample yields roughly 25,000 clones; roughly 77% were counted once. Together, the top ten hold roughly 19% of the sample.

To identify antigen-specific CD4+ T cell clonotypes by their expansion, the ViraFEST assay first stimulated PBMC with viral peptide pools and then applied TCR sequencing. After 10 days of culture, CD4+ T cells were isolated with the EasySep CD4+ T cell isolation kit. PCR-confirmed SARS-CoV-2 infection had occurred in convalescent patients between March and December 2020, before the Alpha, Beta and Delta variants emerged in the United States. Roughly 2 million PBMC per well were cultured in IMDM with around 5% human AB serum, roughly 11 IU/ml IL-2 and gentamicin, plus 10 ug/ml peptides. On days 3 and 7, half of the culture medium was replaced with fresh IL-2-containing medium. Each peptide stimulation condition was cultured in triplicate wells unless otherwise noted. PBMC were separated from whole blood using Ficoll-Paque Plus gradient centrifugation and were then either cryopreserved at -140C or used fresh. The overlapping peptide pools covered the spike proteins of SARS-CoV-2 and of the common cold coronaviruses HCoV-NL63, HCoV-OC43 and HCoV-229E. The QIAamp micro DNA kit was used to extract genomic DNA from the cultured CD4+ T cells.

The TCR was taken from a human donor who had a prior SARS-CoV-2 infection. Here the chain combines TRBV15 and TRBJ1-5, with the identity of the D gene unclear. Here the sequenced sample was CD4+ T cells from PBMCs cultured with HCoV-NL63 spike peptides, taken before COVID-19 vaccination. The cell subset or site tag for this specimen amounts to: HCoV-NL63 spike overlapping peptide pool stimulation. The CDR3: CATSGILNQPQHF. The DNA reads as follows: TGTGCCACCAGCGGAATTTTAAATCAGCCCCAGCATTTT.